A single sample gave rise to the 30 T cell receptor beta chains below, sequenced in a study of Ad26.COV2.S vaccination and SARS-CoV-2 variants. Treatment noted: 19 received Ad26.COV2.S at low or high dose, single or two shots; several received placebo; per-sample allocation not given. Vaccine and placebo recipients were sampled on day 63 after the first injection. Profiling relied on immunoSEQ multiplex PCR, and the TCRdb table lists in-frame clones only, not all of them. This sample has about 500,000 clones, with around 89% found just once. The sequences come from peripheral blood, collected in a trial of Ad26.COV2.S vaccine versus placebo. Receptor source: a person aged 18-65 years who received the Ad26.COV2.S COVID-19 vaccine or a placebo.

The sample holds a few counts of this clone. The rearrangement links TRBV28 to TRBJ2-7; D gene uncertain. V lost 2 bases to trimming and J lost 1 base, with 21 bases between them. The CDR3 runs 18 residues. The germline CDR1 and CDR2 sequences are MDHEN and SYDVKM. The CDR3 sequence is CASSLKLGLFIESYEQYF. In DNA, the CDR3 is TGTGCCAGCAGTTTAAAGCTCGGCCTTTTTATCGAATCCTACGAGCAGTACTTC. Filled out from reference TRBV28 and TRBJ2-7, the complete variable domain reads DVKVTQSSRYLVKRTGEKVFLECVQDMDHENMFWYRQDPGLGLRLIYFSYDVKMKEKGDIPEGYSVSREKKERFSLILESASTNQTSMYLCASSLKLGLFIESYEQYFGPGTRLTVT.

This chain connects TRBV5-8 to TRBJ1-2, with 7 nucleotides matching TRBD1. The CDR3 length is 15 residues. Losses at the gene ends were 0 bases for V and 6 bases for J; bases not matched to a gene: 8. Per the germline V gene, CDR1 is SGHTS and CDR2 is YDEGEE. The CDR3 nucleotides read TGTGCCAGCAGCTTGGGACAGGGAATGAACGATGGCTACACCTTC. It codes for CASSLGQGMNDGYTF.

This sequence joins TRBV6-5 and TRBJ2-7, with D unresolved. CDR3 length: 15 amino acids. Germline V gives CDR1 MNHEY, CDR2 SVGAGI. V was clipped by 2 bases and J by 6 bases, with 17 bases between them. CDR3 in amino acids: CASSYGDGPPGEQYF. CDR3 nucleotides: TGTGCCAGCAGTTACGGTGATGGGCCTCCTGGCGAGCAGTACTTC.

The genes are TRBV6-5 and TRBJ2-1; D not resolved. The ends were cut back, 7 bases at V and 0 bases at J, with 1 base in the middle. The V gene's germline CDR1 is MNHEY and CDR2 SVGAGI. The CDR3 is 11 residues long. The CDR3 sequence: CASTSYNEQFF. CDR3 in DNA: TGTGCCAGCACCTCCTACAATGAGCAGTTCTTC.

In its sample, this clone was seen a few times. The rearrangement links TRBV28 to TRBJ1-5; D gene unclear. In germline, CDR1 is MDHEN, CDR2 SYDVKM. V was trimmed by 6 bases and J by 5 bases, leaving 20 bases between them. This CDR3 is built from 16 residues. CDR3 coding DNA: TGTGCCAGCAGCCCGGTAGGGCACGGTGGTGATCAGCCCCAGCATTTT. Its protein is CASSPVGHGGDQPQHF.

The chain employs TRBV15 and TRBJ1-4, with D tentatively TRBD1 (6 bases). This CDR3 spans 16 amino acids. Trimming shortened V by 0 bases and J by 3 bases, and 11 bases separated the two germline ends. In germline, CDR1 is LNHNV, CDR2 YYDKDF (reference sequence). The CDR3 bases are TGTGCCACCAGCAGAGATCGGGGGCCATCTAATGAAAAACTGTTTTTT. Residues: CATSRDRGPSNEKLFF.

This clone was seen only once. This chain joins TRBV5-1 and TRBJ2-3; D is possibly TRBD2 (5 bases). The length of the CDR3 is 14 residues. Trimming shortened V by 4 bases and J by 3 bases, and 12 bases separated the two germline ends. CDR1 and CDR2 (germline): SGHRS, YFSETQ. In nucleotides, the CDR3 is TGCGCCAGCAGCCCGAGACTACTTACAGATACGCAGTATTTT. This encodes CASSPRLLTDTQYF.

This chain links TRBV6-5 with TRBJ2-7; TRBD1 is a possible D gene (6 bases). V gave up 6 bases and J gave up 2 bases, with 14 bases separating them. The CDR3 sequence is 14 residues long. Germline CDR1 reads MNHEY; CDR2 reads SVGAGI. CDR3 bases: TGTGCCAGCAGCACAGGGAAGGAGGCCTACGAGCAGTACTTC. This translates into CASSTGKEAYEQYF.

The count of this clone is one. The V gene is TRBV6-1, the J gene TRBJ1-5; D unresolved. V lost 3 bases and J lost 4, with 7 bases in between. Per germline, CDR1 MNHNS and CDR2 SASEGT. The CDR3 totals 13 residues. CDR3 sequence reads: CASSDWLNQPQHF. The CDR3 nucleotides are TGTGCCAGCAGTGATTGGTTGAATCAGCCCCAGCATTTT.

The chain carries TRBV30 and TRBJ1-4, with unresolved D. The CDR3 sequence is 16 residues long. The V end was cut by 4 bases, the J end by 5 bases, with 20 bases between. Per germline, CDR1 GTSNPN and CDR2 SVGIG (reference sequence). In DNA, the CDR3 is TGTGCCTGGACCCCTCCTCGCGGGCAGGCCAATGAAAAACTGTTTTTT. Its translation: CAWTPPRGQANEKLFF.

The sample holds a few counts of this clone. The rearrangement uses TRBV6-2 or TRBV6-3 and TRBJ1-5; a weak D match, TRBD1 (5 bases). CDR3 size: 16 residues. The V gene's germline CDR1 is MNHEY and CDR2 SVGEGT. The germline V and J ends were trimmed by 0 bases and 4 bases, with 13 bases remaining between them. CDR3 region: CASSYSIRSGNQPQHF. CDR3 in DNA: TGTGCCAGCAGTTACTCGATTAGGTCAGGGAATCAGCCCCAGCATTTT.

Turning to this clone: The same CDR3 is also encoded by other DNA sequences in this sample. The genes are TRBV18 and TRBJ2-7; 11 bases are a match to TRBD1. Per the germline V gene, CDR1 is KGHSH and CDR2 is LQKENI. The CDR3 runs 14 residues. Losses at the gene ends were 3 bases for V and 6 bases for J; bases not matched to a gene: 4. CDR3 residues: CASSPGQGAFEQYF. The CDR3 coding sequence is TGTGCCAGCTCACCCGGACAGGGGGCCTTCGAGCAGTACTTC.

The CDR3 reads CASSLGAGGREQYF. CDR3 sequence (DNA): TGTGCCAGCAGCTTAGGAGCGGGAGGACGGGAGCAGTACTTC. V and J are TRBV7-9 and TRBJ2-7; 9 bases line up with TRBD2. CDR1 and CDR2 from the germline V gene are SEHNR and FQNEAQ (reference sequence). Losses at the gene ends were 1 base for V and 7 bases for J; bases not matched to a gene: 5. The CDR3 consists of 14 residues.

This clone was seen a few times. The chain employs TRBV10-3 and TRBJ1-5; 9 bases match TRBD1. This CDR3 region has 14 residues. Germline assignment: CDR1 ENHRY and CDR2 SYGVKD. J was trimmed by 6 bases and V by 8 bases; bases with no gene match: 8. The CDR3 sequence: CAISRTGVGQPQHF. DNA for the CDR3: TGTGCCATCTCCAGGACAGGGGTCGGTCAGCCCCAGCATTTT.

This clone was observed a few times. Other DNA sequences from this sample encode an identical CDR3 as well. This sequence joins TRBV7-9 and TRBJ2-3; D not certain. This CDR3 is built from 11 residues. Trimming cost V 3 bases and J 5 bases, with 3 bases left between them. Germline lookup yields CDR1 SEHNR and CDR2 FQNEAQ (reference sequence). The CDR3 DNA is TGTGCCAGCAGCTTTGGAGATACGCAGTATTTT. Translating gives CASSFGDTQYF.

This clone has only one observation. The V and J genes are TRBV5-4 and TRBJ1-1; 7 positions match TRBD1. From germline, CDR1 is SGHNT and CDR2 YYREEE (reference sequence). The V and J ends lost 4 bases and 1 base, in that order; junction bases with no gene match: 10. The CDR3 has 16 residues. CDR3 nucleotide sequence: TGTGCCAGCAGCCGGATCCACAGGGGTGGGAACACTGAAGCTTTCTTT. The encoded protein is CASSRIHRGGNTEAFF.

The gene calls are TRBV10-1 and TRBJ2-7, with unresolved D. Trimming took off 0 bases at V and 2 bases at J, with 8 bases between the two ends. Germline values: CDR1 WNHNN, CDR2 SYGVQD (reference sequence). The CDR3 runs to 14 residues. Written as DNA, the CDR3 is TGCGCCAGCAGTGAGTCTCCCTCGACCTACGAGCAGTACTTC. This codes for CASSESPSTYEQYF.

The CDR3: CASSFGAGNQPQHF. The CDR3 coding sequence is TGTGCCAGCAGCTTTGGGGCAGGCAATCAGCCCCAGCATTTT. The V gene is TRBV11-2, the J gene TRBJ1-5; TRBD1 is a possible D gene (5 bases). The germline V and J ends were trimmed by 3 bases and 2 bases, with 8 bases remaining between them. Per the germline V gene, CDR1 is SGHAT and CDR2 is FQNNGV. CDR3 length: 14 residues.

The DNA for the CDR3 is TGTGCCAGCAGCTTAGTCTTTTCGGGGGCGAAAGAGCAGTACTTC. Its translation: CASSLVFSGAKEQYF. This sequence joins TRBV11-2 and TRBJ2-7, with D perhaps matching TRBD1 or TRBD2 (6 bases each). Germline V gene data show CDR1 as SGHAT and CDR2 as FQNNGV. The CDR3 has 15 amino acids. V was trimmed by 1 base and J by 7 bases, leaving 17 bases between them.

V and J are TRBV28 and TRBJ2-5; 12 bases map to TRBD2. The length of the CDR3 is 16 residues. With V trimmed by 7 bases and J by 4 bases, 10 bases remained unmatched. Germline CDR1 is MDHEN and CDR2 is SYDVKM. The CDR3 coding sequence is TGTGCCAGCACTACGACTAGCGGGAGAGATCGAGAGACCCAGTACTTC. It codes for CASTTTSGRDRETQYF.

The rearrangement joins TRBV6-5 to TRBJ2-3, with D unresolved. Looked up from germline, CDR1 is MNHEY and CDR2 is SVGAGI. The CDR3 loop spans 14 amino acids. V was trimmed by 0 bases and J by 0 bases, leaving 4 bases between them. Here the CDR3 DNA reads TGTGCCAGCAGTTACTCGGGGAGCACAGATACGCAGTATTTT. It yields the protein CASSYSGSTDTQYF.

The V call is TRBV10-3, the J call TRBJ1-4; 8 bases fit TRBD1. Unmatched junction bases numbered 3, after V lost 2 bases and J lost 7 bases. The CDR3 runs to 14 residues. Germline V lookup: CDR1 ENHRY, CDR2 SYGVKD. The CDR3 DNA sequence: TGTGCCATCAGTGAGGACAGGGGAAGTGAAAAACTGTTTTTT. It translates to CAISEDRGSEKLFF.

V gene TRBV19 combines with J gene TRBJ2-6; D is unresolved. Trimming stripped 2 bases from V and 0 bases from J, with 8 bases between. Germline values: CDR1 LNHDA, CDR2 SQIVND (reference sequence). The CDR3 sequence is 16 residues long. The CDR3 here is CASSIIPTSGANVLTF. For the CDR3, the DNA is TGTGCCAGTAGTATAATCCCGACCTCTGGGGCCAACGTCCTGACTTTC.

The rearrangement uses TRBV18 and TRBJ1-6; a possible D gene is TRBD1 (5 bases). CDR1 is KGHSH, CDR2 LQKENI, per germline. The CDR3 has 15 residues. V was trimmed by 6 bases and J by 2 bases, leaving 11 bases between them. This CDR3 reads CASSLDSAYNSPLHF. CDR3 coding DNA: TGTGCCAGCTCTCTAGACAGTGCCTATAATTCACCCCTCCACTTT.

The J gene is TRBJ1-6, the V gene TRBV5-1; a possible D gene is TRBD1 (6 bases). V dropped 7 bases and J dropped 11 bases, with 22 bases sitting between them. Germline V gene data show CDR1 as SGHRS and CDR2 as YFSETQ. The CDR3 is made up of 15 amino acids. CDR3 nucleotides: TGCGCCAGCCGGCCGGGGGGCGCCGGGGAACCACCCCTCCACTTT. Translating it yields CASRPGGAGEPPLHF.

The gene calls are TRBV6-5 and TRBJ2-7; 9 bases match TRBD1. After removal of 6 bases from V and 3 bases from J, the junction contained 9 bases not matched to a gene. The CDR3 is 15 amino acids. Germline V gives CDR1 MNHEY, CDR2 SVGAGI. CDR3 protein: CASSTIDRGNYEQYF. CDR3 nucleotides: TGTGCCAGCAGCACTATAGACAGGGGGAACTACGAGCAGTACTTC.

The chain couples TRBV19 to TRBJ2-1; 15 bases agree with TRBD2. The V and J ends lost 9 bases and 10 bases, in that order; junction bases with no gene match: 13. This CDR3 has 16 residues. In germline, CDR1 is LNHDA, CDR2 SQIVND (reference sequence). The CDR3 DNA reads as TGTGCCAGCCTCCCATCGGGACTAGCGGGGGGAAGGGAGCAGTTCTTC. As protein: CASLPSGLAGGREQFF.

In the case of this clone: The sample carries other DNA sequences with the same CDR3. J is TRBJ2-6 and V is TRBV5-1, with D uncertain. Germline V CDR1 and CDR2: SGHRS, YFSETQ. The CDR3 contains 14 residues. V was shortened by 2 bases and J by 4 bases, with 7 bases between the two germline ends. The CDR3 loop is CASSLGSGANVLTF. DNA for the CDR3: TGCGCCAGCAGCTTAGGGTCCGGGGCCAACGTCCTGACTTTC.

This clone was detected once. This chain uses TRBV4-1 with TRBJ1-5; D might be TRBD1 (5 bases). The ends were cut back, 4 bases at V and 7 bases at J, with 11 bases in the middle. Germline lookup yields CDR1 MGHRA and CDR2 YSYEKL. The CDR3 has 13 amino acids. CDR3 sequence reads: CASSPTQVQPQHF. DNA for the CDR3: TGCGCCAGCAGCCCCACACAGGTCCAGCCCCAGCATTTT.

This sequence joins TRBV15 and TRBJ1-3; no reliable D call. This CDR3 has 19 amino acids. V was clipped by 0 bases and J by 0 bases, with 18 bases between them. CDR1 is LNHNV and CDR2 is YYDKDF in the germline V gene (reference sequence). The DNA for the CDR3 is TGTGCCACCAGCAGAGATTCAATTTGGCTGAAGAGCTCTGGAAACACCATATATTTT. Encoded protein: CATSRDSIWLKSSGNTIYF.